The 20 T cell receptor beta chains below come from one sample, sequenced in a study of cytomegalovirus exposure and HLA in healthy donors. In the PCR, 60 Vbeta and 13 Jbeta primers were used. Clones were read by immunoSEQ multiplex PCR, and TCRdb kept only the in-frame ones, dropping some. This table has some 200,000 clones, 77% appearing once. Sequenced sample: PBMCs. The receptors come from a female donor in good health and CMV-seronegative.

The V call is TRBV19, the J call TRBJ2-7, with D maybe TRBD2 (5 bases). There are 12 residues in the CDR3. CDR1 is LNHDA, CDR2 SQIVND, per germline (reference sequence). V dropped 9 bases and J dropped 7 bases, with 16 bases sitting between them. The CDR3: CASQTWPGEQYF. CDR3 bases: TGTGCCAGCCAAACCTGGCCGGGGGAGCAGTACTTC.

This chain connects TRBV30 to TRBJ1-2; 8 bases are a match to TRBD1. From germline, CDR1 is GTSNPN and CDR2 SVGIG (reference sequence). This CDR3 is built from 15 residues. The junction had 13 bases not matched to a gene; V was cut back by 0 bases and J by 10 bases. The CDR3 here is CAWSVWGQETIAYTF. The CDR3 DNA follows: TGTGCCTGGAGTGTATGGGGACAGGAGACTATTGCCTACACCTTC.

The chain joins TRBV6-6 to TRBJ1-2; D is unresolved. Germline-derived CDR1 and CDR2 are MNHNY and SVGAGI (reference sequence). The CDR3 extends over 16 amino acids. V was trimmed by 7 bases and J by 4 bases, leaving 22 bases between them. The CDR3 region is CASTQGGSPGGYGYTF. The CDR3 DNA sequence: TGTGCCAGCACCCAAGGTGGCTCACCAGGTGGCTATGGCTACACCTTC.

The chain uses TRBV5-4 and TRBJ2-5; tentative D call: TRBD1 (5 bases). Per the germline V gene, CDR1 is SGHNT and CDR2 is YYREEE (reference sequence). CDR3 size: 14 residues. The V end was cut by 0 bases, the J end by 1 base, with 7 bases between. The CDR3 is CASSLVTAQETQYF. Here the CDR3 DNA reads TGTGCCAGCAGCTTGGTGACAGCCCAAGAGACCCAGTACTTC.

The V and J genes are TRBV28 and TRBJ1-2; the D is unclear. This CDR3 has 13 amino acids. V shed 6 bases and J shed 8 bases, with 16 bases lying between them. Germline CDR1 reads MDHEN; CDR2 reads SYDVKM. CDR3 sequence: CASSSRGRRGYTF. The CDR3 DNA reads as TGTGCCAGCAGCTCTAGAGGGAGGAGGGGCTACACCTTC.

This clone appeared once. The chain has TRBV12-1 and TRBJ2-7; the table's D call of TRBD2 was not tested on the DNA. TRBV12-1 counts as a pseudogene. The CDR3 runs to 15 residues. Here the CDR3 reads CASKTGTSDSCEQYF. The CDR3 region has the DNA TGTGCCAGCAAAACCGGGACTAGCGATTCCTGCGAGCAGTACTTC.

DNA for the CDR3: TGTGCCAGCAGTCCCCACCGTGGACAGGCTTCCTACGAGCAGTACTTC. Amino acid sequence: CASSPHRGQASYEQYF. The chain carries TRBV27 and TRBJ2-7; 7 nucleotides align to TRBD1. J gave up 1 base and V 5 bases, and 11 bases lay outside the gene matches. Germline values: CDR1 MNHEY, CDR2 SMNVEV (reference sequence). The CDR3 is 16 amino acids.

The rearrangement uses TRBV7-3 and TRBJ1-6; D possibly corresponds to TRBD1 (5 bases). The V end was cut by 6 bases, the J end by 5 bases, with 14 bases between. The CDR3 loop spans 15 amino acids. CDR1 and CDR2 (germline): SGHTA, FQGTGA. The CDR3 sequence: CASSLMTGDNSPLHF. The CDR3 nucleotides are TGTGCCAGCAGTCTTATGACGGGGGATAATTCACCCCTCCACTTT.

This chain uses TRBV4-1 with TRBJ2-5; perhaps TRBD2 as D (6 bases). CDR1 and CDR2 from the germline V gene are MGHRA and YSYEKL. With 4 bases removed from V and 2 bases from J, the gap between germline ends came to 11 bases. The CDR3 has 14 amino acids. Written as DNA, the CDR3 is TGCGCCAGCAGCCCACCCGGAGGGCAAGAGACCCAGTACTTC. It is translated as CASSPPGGQETQYF.

There are a few counts of this clone. V and J are TRBV9 and TRBJ1-1; D uncertain. The V end was cut by 1 base, the J end by 7 bases, with 14 bases between. Germline assignment: CDR1 SGDLS and CDR2 YYNGEE. The CDR3 consists of 14 residues. The CDR3 coding sequence is TGTGCCAGCAGCGTAACAGCGGAGGTCGGTGAAGCTTTCTTT. It specifies CASSVTAEVGEAFF.

The V gene is TRBV30, the J gene TRBJ1-5, with 9 bases matching TRBD1. The V segment lost 2 bases and the J segment 4 bases; nucleotides outside the gene matches: 3. Germline assignment: CDR1 GTSNPN and CDR2 SVGIG (reference sequence). The CDR3 sequence is 14 residues long. The CDR3 loop reads CAWSPDRGNQPQHF. CDR3 nucleotide sequence: TGTGCCTGGAGTCCCGACAGGGGGAATCAGCCCCAGCATTTT.

The chain employs TRBV5-1 and TRBJ2-5, with D possibly TRBD2 on 5 matching bases. The J call may be wrong; the DNA end is better matched by TRBJ2-7. Per germline, CDR1 SGHRS and CDR2 YFSETQ. This CDR3 is built from 14 residues. Here the CDR3 reads CASRTGMSSYEQYF. The CDR3 DNA sequence: TGCGCCAGTAGGACGGGGATGAGCTCCTACGAGCAGTACTTC.

J is TRBJ2-7 and V is TRBV19, with D tentatively TRBD2 (5 bases). This CDR3 region has 12 residues. CDR1 and CDR2 (germline): LNHDA, SQIVND (reference sequence). V shed 6 bases and J shed 4 bases, with 10 bases lying between them. In DNA, the CDR3 is TGTGCCAGTAGGGGAGACAAGTACGAGCAGTACTTC. Translating gives CASRGDKYEQYF.

The chain carries TRBV7-9 and TRBJ2-3; 8 bases are a match to TRBD2. CDR3 length equals 15 residues. CDR1 is SEHNR and CDR2 is FQNEAQ in the germline V gene (reference sequence). The V gene end was trimmed by 4 bases and the J gene end by 0 bases; junction bases not matched to a gene: 3. CDR3 residues: CASSWTSPSTDTQYF. In DNA, the CDR3 is TGTGCCAGCAGCTGGACTAGCCCTAGCACAGATACGCAGTATTTT.

V gene TRBV6-5 combines with J gene TRBJ1-5, with TRBD1 matching over 10 bases. This CDR3 spans 15 amino acids. Trimming cost V 6 bases and J 5 bases; bases outside gene matches: 7. The V gene's germline CDR1 is MNHEY and CDR2 SVGAGI. The CDR3 nucleotides read TGTGCCAGCAGAGCCGGGACAGGGGCACATCAGCCCCAGCATTTT. This encodes CASRAGTGAHQPQHF.

This clone showed up just a few times. The chain is built from TRBV7-9 and TRBJ1-1; D gene ambiguous. The CDR3 sequence is 14 residues long. The V end was cut by 5 bases, the J end by 3 bases, with 13 bases between. Germline loops: CDR1 SEHNR, CDR2 FQNEAQ (reference sequence). CDR3 residues: CASSRIGLDTEAFF. The DNA of the CDR3 is TGTGCCAGCAGCCGTATAGGACTCGACACTGAAGCTTTCTTT.

This clone was seen a single time. The chain couples TRBV5-3 to TRBJ2-1, with a tentative D call TRBD2 (5 bases). TRBV5-3 is designated an ORF whose function remains uncertain. V shed 5 bases and J shed 6 bases, with 18 bases lying between them. The CDR3 sequence is 15 residues long. CDR3 in amino acids: CARRHVGSKRNEQFF. Here the CDR3 DNA reads TGTGCCAGAAGACATGTGGGGAGTAAACGCAATGAGCAGTTCTTC.

V and J are TRBV6-5 and TRBJ2-2; 8 positions match TRBD1. Germline V gene lookup returns CDR1 MNHEY and CDR2 SVGAGI. The CDR3 has 16 residues. V lost 2 bases, J lost 6 bases, and 8 bases stayed unmatched. Here the CDR3 DNA reads TGTGCCAGCAGTTACGGTGGACAGGGTGTCGCCGGGGAGCTGTTTTTT. Amino acid sequence: CASSYGGQGVAGELFF.

The chain recombines TRBV5-1 with TRBJ2-3; 7 bases are shared with TRBD1. From germline, CDR1 is SGHRS and CDR2 YFSETQ. The CDR3 has 12 residues. Trimming at V came to 7 bases and at J to 7 bases, leaving 6 bases not matched to a gene. CDR3 bases: TGCGCCAGCGTGGGACAGACAAATACGCAGTATTTT. Its translation is CASVGQTNTQYF.

The chain uses TRBV19 and TRBJ2-2; possibly TRBD2 for D (6 bases). V was pared by 3 bases and J by 4 bases, with 9 bases between. The CDR3 has 14 residues. Germline CDR1 and CDR2: LNHDA and SQIVND (reference sequence). The CDR3 nucleotides read TGTGCCAGTAGTATTTCGCGGGGCACCGGGGAGCTGTTTTTT. The encoded protein is CASSISRGTGELFF. Looking up the rest from reference TRBV19 and TRBJ2-2 gives the full variable domain: DGGITQSPKYLFRKEGQNVTLSCEQNLNHDAMYWYRQDPGQGLRLIYYSQIVNDFQKGDIAEGYSVSREKKESFPLTVTSAQKNPTAFYLCASSISRGTGELFFGEGSRLTVL.